One sample yielded the 29 T cell receptor beta chains listed below, sequenced in a study of blood T cell repertoires in COVID-19. The assay was immunoSEQ multiplex PCR, and TCRdb's table has in-frame clones only and misses some. The table includes about 140,000 clones, approximately 80% detected once. The material sequenced was peripheral blood. The receptors were sampled from a woman in her fifties or sixties with acute or convalescent COVID-19.

The rearrangement joins TRBV19 to TRBJ1-4; D not certain. The germline gives CDR1 LNHDA, CDR2 SQIVND (reference sequence). The CDR3 is 17 residues long. V was trimmed by 5 bases and J by 6 bases, leaving 22 bases between them. The CDR3 reads CASSALGRGINDEKLFF. In DNA form, the CDR3 reads TGTGCCAGTAGTGCACTTGGTCGCGGCATAAACGATGAAAAACTGTTTTTT.

The V and J genes are TRBV3-1 (or the pseudogene TRBV3-2) and TRBJ2-3, with D possibly TRBD2 on 6 matching bases. The CDR3 loop spans 19 amino acids. Germline CDR1 reads LGHDT; CDR2 reads YNNKEL (reference sequence). Trimming cost V 0 bases and J 5 bases, with 24 bases left between them. For the CDR3, the DNA is TGTGCCAGCAGCCAAGAAATCTTCGCGGGAACCTCGGGGAGAGATACGCAGTATTTT. It codes for CASSQEIFAGTSGRDTQYF.

The chain carries TRBV6-5 and TRBJ1-6; 8 bases match TRBD1. Germline values: CDR1 MNHEY, CDR2 SVGAGI. This CDR3 has 14 amino acids. V shed 2 bases, J shed 7 bases, and the junction held 1 base outside the gene matches. For the CDR3, the DNA is TGTGCCAGCAGTTACAGACAGGGGAATTCACCCCTCCACTTT. It is translated as CASSYRQGNSPLHF.

The chain employs TRBV5-5 and TRBJ1-1, with D unresolved. V was cut by 2 bases and J by 4 bases, with 9 bases left in between. This CDR3 is built from 13 residues. Germline-derived CDR1 and CDR2 are SGHKS and YYEKEE (reference sequence). The CDR3 sequence: CASSFTTGTEAFF. CDR3 sequence (DNA): TGTGCCAGCAGCTTTACTACGGGCACTGAAGCTTTCTTT. The variable domain in full, completed from reference TRBV5-5 and TRBJ1-1, reads DAGVTQSPTHLIKTRGQQVTLRCSPISGHKSVSWYQQVLGQGPQFIFQYYEKEERGRGNFPDRFSARQFPNYSSELNVNALLLGDSALYLCASSFTTGTEAFFGQGTRLTVV.

The rearrangement uses TRBV19 and TRBJ1-5, with D unclear. The CDR3 is made up of 15 amino acids. The ends were cut back, 3 bases at V and 0 bases at J, with 9 bases in the middle. The germline V gene encodes CDR1 LNHDA and CDR2 SQIVND (reference sequence). The CDR3 DNA sequence: TGTGCCAGTAGTATGAGGGTGTATAGCAATCAGCCCCAGCATTTT. It is translated as CASSMRVYSNQPQHF.

The chain has TRBV6-2 or TRBV6-3 and TRBJ1-2; TRBD1 aligns across 7 bases. The CDR3 is made up of 14 amino acids. V lost 4 bases to trimming and J lost 8 bases; unmatched junction nucleotides: 10. Germline CDR1 MNHEY, CDR2 SVGEGT. DNA for the CDR3: TGTGCCAGCAGTTTTCTAACAGGGGTGAGCGGCTACACCTTC. It is translated as CASSFLTGVSGYTF.

CDR3 DNA: TGTGCCAGCAGAGACCGGGACAGGGTACCCGAGCAGTACTTC. Protein sequence: CASRDRDRVPEQYF. The chain has TRBV6-5 and TRBJ2-7, with 9 bases aligning to TRBD1. In germline, CDR1 is MNHEY, CDR2 SVGAGI. The CDR3 extends over 14 amino acids. After removal of 6 bases from V and 6 bases from J, the junction contained 9 bases not matched to a gene.

V and J are TRBV30 and TRBJ2-7; D is possibly TRBD1 (5 bases). CDR1 is GTSNPN, CDR2 SVGIG, per germline (reference sequence). Trimming took 8 bases from V and 1 from J, leaving 9 bases between them. The CDR3 loop spans 11 amino acids. The CDR3 loop reads CAGRDSYEQYF. DNA of the CDR3: TGTGCCGGCAGGGATTCCTACGAGCAGTACTTC.

This sequence joins TRBV5-4 and TRBJ2-3, with 7 bases fitting TRBD2. V lost 2 bases and J lost 5; bases outside the gene matches: 5. The CDR3 covers 14 residues. Looked up from germline, CDR1 is SGHNT and CDR2 is YYREEE (reference sequence). Written as DNA, the CDR3 is TGTGCCAGCAGCTTAATCGGGGAGGGAGATACGCAGTATTTT. This sequence encodes CASSLIGEGDTQYF. Full variable domain (missing parts from reference TRBV5-4 and TRBJ2-3): ETGVTQSPTHLIKTRGQQVTLRCSSQSGHNTVSWYQQALGQGPQFIFQYYREEENGRGNFPPRFSGLQFPNYSSELNVNALELDDSALYLCASSLIGEGDTQYFGPGTRLTVL.

This chain uses TRBV4-3 with TRBJ1-3; D is unresolved. Germline V gene lookup returns CDR1 LGHNA and CDR2 YSLEER. The germline V and J ends were trimmed by 1 base and 0 bases, with 7 bases remaining between them. The CDR3 extends over 15 amino acids. For the CDR3, the DNA is TGCGCCAGCAGCCAAGTAGGGAGCTCTGGAAACACCATATATTTT. Amino acid sequence: CASSQVGSSGNTIYF.

The chain carries TRBV6-5 and TRBJ2-7, with D tentatively TRBD1 (6 bases). V was pared by 7 bases and J by 0 bases, with 10 bases between. Per the germline V gene, CDR1 is MNHEY and CDR2 is SVGAGI. The length of the CDR3 is 13 residues. The CDR3 DNA reads as TGTGCCAGCACTGCGGACAGCTCCTACGAGCAGTACTTC. Residues: CASTADSSYEQYF.

This chain links TRBV3-1 (or the pseudogene TRBV3-2) with TRBJ1-4, with TRBD1 identical over 7 bases. J gave up 2 bases and V 4 bases, and 7 bases lay outside the gene matches. Germline CDR1 reads LGHDT; CDR2 reads YNNKEL (reference sequence). The CDR3 runs 16 residues. CDR3 bases: TGTGCCAGCAGCCTTAACTCGGGACAGACTAATGAAAAACTGTTTTTT. Protein: CASSLNSGQTNEKLFF.

The V gene is TRBV5-1, the J gene TRBJ1-1, with 9 bases that match TRBD1. Germline-derived CDR1 and CDR2 are SGHRS and YFSETQ. V gave up 4 bases and J gave up 1 base; unmatched junction bases: 11. CDR3 length: 17 residues. CDR3 nucleotides: TGCGCCAGCAGCCTAATCCCGGGACAGGGAAGGAACACTGAAGCTTTCTTT. This codes for CASSLIPGQGRNTEAFF.

The chain combines TRBV5-4 with TRBJ2-7, with TRBD2 as a possible D gene (6 bases). The germline CDR1 and CDR2 sequences are SGHNT and YYREEE (reference sequence). The CDR3 is 15 amino acids. Trimming removed 4 bases from V and 3 bases from J, with 17 bases in between. As DNA, the CDR3 is TGTGCCAGCAGCCCGGGCGTGGTGGGGGGCTACGAGCAGTACTTC. This sequence encodes CASSPGVVGGYEQYF.

V usage is TRBV14 and J usage is TRBJ1-1; 8 bases are shared with TRBD1. V lost 5 bases, J lost 4 bases, and 3 bases stayed unmatched. In germline, CDR1 is SGHDN, CDR2 FVKESK. The CDR3 extends over 13 amino acids. The CDR3 loop reads CASSSTGVTEAFF. The CDR3 DNA reads TGTGCCAGCAGCTCGACAGGGGTCACTGAAGCTTTCTTT.

Only a few counts were recorded for this clone. V is TRBV28 and J is TRBJ2-7; 7 bases map to TRBD1. The CDR3 spans 13 residues. Losses at the gene ends were 9 bases for V and 2 bases for J; bases not matched to a gene: 7. Germline V gives CDR1 MDHEN, CDR2 SYDVKM. CDR3 amino acids: CASVRDSTYEQYF. Here the CDR3 DNA reads TGTGCCAGTGTCCGGGACAGCACCTACGAGCAGTACTTC.

This chain links TRBV5-6 with TRBJ1-4, with TRBD1 as a possible D gene (5 bases). Germline V gene sequence: CDR1 SGHDT, CDR2 YYEEEE. Trimming shortened V by 6 bases and J by 14 bases, and 23 bases separated the two germline ends. This CDR3 spans 14 amino acids. The CDR3 bases are TGTGCCAGCACCATCCAAGCAGGGTCTCCCGTTCTGTTTTTT. Translation gives CASTIQAGSPVLFF.

The chain links TRBV19 to TRBJ1-2; 10 nucleotides align to TRBD1. Germline V gives CDR1 LNHDA, CDR2 SQIVND (reference sequence). The CDR3 contains 14 residues. The V segment lost 6 bases and the J segment 2 bases; nucleotides outside the gene matches: 3. CDR3 in amino acids: CASRGTGANYGYTF. The CDR3 DNA reads as TGTGCCAGTAGGGGGACAGGGGCAAACTATGGCTACACCTTC.

J is TRBJ2-7 and V is TRBV6-5; D might be TRBD1 (6 bases). Germline V gene data show CDR1 as MNHEY and CDR2 as SVGAGI. The germline V and J ends were trimmed by 5 bases and 4 bases, with 18 bases remaining between them. This CDR3 is built from 15 residues. CDR3 in DNA: TGTGCCAGCAGTCGAACGCGACAGGAGAGATACGAGCAGTACTTC. This translates into CASSRTRQERYEQYF.

This sequence joins TRBV7-3 and TRBJ2-2, with D tentatively TRBD2 (6 bases). The CDR3 consists of 16 residues. V was clipped by 2 bases and J by 6 bases, with 16 bases between them. Germline V gene data show CDR1 as SGHTA and CDR2 as FQGTGA. This CDR3 is CASSLGLRGFAGELFF. The CDR3 bases are TGTGCCAGCAGCTTAGGCCTACGGGGGTTCGCCGGGGAGCTGTTTTTT.

V and J are TRBV7-9 and TRBJ2-7, with 8 positions matching TRBD1. The CDR3 contains 15 residues. The J segment lost 5 bases and the V segment lost 2 bases, leaving 8 bases of the junction unmatched. Germline V CDR1 and CDR2: SEHNR, FQNEAQ (reference sequence). The CDR3 reads CASSLQWTGSHEQYF. The CDR3 nucleotides read TGTGCCAGCAGCTTACAGTGGACAGGGTCTCACGAGCAGTACTTC.

The chain recombines TRBV12-5 with TRBJ2-5; TRBD2 agrees at 10 bases. V gave up 9 bases and J gave up 4 bases; unmatched junction bases: 14. Germline assignment: CDR1 LGHNT and CDR2 FRNRAP. This CDR3 region has 16 residues. This CDR3 reads CARNDGAGGIRETQYF. The CDR3 DNA is TGTGCTAGGAATGACGGAGCGGGGGGGATACGAGAGACCCAGTACTTC.

The chain recombines TRBV5-6 with TRBJ1-5; D possibly corresponds to TRBD1 (5 bases). The germline V gene has CDR1 SGHDT and CDR2 YYEEEE. The CDR3 covers 15 residues. Trimming cost V 2 bases and J 2 bases, with 11 bases left between them. CDR3 nucleotides: TGTGCCAGCAGCTTCAGGGCACCAGGCAATCAGCCCCAGCATTTT. It specifies CASSFRAPGNQPQHF.

The chain joins TRBV28 to TRBJ2-7; D is perhaps TRBD2 (6 bases). Trimming stripped 9 bases from V and 2 bases from J, with 11 bases between. CDR1 and CDR2 (germline): MDHEN, SYDVKM. This CDR3 spans 12 amino acids. The CDR3 loop is CASGGAPYEQYF. In DNA form, the CDR3 reads TGTGCCAGTGGAGGGGCGCCCTACGAGCAGTACTTC.

This clone was recorded a few times. The V and J genes are TRBV19 and TRBJ1-1; TRBD1 matches at 8 bases. Germline-derived CDR1 and CDR2 are LNHDA and SQIVND (reference sequence). V trimming: 5 bases; J trimming: 9 bases; junction bases outside the gene matches: 5. This CDR3 is 12 amino acids long. CDR3 sequence: CASSPDREKAFF. DNA of the CDR3: TGTGCCAGTAGTCCGGACAGGGAAAAAGCTTTCTTT. The full variable domain, with the rest looked up from reference TRBV19 and TRBJ1-1, is DGGITQSPKYLFRKEGQNVTLSCEQNLNHDAMYWYRQDPGQGLRLIYYSQIVNDFQKGDIAEGYSVSREKKESFPLTVTSAQKNPTAFYLCASSPDREKAFFGQGTRLTVV.

The V gene is TRBV28, the J gene TRBJ2-5, with 12 bases identical to TRBD1. The length of the CDR3 is 16 residues. The J segment lost 4 bases and the V segment lost 7 bases, leaving 10 bases of the junction unmatched. Germline V gene sequence: CDR1 MDHEN, CDR2 SYDVKM. CDR3 residues: CASIDSGTGGGETQYF. The CDR3 bases are TGTGCCAGCATAGATTCCGGGACAGGGGGCGGAGAGACCCAGTACTTC.

This sequence joins TRBV18 and TRBJ2-4; unclear D gene. The CDR3 has 15 amino acids. Trimming shortened V by 3 bases and J by 6 bases, and 15 bases separated the two germline ends. Germline lookup yields CDR1 KGHSH and CDR2 LQKENI. CDR3 nucleotides: TGTGCCAGCTCACCTTACCGTGATGTCGGAAACATTCAGTACTTC. Translation gives CASSPYRDVGNIQYF.

The chain joins TRBV19 to TRBJ2-1; D remains ambiguous. Germline values: CDR1 LNHDA, CDR2 SQIVND (reference sequence). The CDR3 has 13 amino acids. V was cut by 4 bases and J by 1 base, with 5 bases left in between. The DNA of the CDR3 is TGTGCCAGTAGTACTAATTCCTACAATGAGCAGTTCTTC. This translates into CASSTNSYNEQFF.

The chain is built from TRBV9 and TRBJ2-7; TRBD1 aligns across 9 bases. Germline-derived CDR1 and CDR2 are SGDLS and YYNGEE. The CDR3 has 16 residues. V was clipped by 3 bases and J by 5 bases; unmatched bases: 12. The CDR3 DNA reads TGTGCCAGCAGCGAGGAAGGGACAGGGTTGTGGGACGAGCAGTACTTC. Translation: CASSEEGTGLWDEQYF.